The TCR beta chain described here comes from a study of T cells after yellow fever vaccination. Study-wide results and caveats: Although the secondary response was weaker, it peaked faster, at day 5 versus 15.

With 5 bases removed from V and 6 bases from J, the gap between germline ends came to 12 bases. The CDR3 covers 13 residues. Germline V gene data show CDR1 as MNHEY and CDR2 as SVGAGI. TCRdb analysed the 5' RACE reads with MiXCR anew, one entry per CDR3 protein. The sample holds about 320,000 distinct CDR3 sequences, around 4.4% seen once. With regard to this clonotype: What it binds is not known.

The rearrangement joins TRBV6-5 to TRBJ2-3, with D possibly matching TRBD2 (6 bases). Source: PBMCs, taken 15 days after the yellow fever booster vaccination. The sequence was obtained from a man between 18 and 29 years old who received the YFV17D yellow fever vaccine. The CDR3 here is CASSGDWRDTQYF. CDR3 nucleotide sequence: TGTGCCAGCAGTGGGGACTGGAGGGATACGCAGTATTTT.